This T cell receptor beta chain was observed in a study of cytomegalovirus exposure and HLA in healthy donors. About the research overall: Approximately 85 million unique TCRs from HLA-typed donors were held in an early data release.

PCR primers comprised 60 Vbeta and 13 Jbeta primers. Measured with immunoSEQ multiplex PCR; TCRdb has only the in-frame clones, and not every one. The repertoire holds 90,000 to 95,000 clones, with roughly 80% as singletons. Germline assignment: CDR1 MNHEY and CDR2 SVGAGI. This CDR3 is built from 16 residues. Losses at the gene ends were 2 bases for V and 5 bases for J; bases not matched to a gene: 9. The TCR sequence derives from a girl aged 2 to 10 in good health and CMV-seropositive. V usage is TRBV6-5 and J usage is TRBJ1-1; 9 nucleotides align to TRBD1. Material for sequencing was PBMCs. The DNA of the CDR3 is TGTGCCAGCAGTTACGGCACCGGGACAGGGAATACTGAAGCTTTCTTT. It specifies CASSYGTGTGNTEAFF.